Shown below are 21 T cell receptor beta chains from a single sample sequenced in a study of response to subunit inactivated influenza vaccine. TCRdb passed the RT-PCR reads through MiXCR, listing each CDR3 protein once. The data show hundreds of thousands of distinct CDR3 sequences, roughly 12% seen once. In addition, the sample was reused for a study of T cells expressing NK-cell markers. That paper adds: 5'RACE template switching built TCR beta cDNA with unique molecular identifiers.

The sequences come from PBMCs from blood, collected on the day of vaccination. These receptors originate from a man between 45 and 60 years old who received an inactivated influenza vaccine.

This clonotype was seen repeatedly, ten times or more. This chain links TRBV12-3 or TRBV12-4 with TRBJ2-5; the D call may be TRBD1 or TRBD2 (7 bases each). The ends were cut back, 6 bases at V and 8 bases at J, with 25 bases in the middle. The CDR3 length is 16 residues. The CDR3 DNA is TGTGCCAGCAGATCCACAGGGGAGGGTGATCGGGAAACCCAGTACTTC. Its protein product is CASRSTGEGDRETQYF.

This clonotype has a handful of counts. The V gene is TRBV12-3 or TRBV12-4, the J gene TRBJ2-7, with 10 bases aligning to TRBD1. The trim removed 7 bases at V and 3 bases at J, leaving 6 bases unmatched. The CDR3 extends over 14 amino acids. The CDR3 bases are TGTGCCAGCACCCTCGGGACAGGGGTCTACGAGCAGTACTTC. It is translated as CASTLGTGVYEQYF.

This clonotype was detected only a few times. The chain combines TRBV5-1 with TRBJ2-5; TRBD2 matches at 11 bases. V lost 3 bases and J lost 2; bases outside the gene matches: 3. Germline lookup yields CDR1 SGHRS and CDR2 YFSETQ. This CDR3 has 15 amino acids. This chain's CDR3 is CASSSGLAAQETQYF. In DNA form, the CDR3 reads TGCGCCAGCAGCTCGGGACTAGCGGCACAAGAGACCCAGTACTTC.

This clonotype was observed a few times. The chain carries TRBV27 and TRBJ2-3; D may be TRBD2 (5 bases). V shed 6 bases and J shed 6 bases, with 22 bases lying between them. This CDR3 spans 16 amino acids. Germline CDR1 and CDR2: MNHEY and SMNVEV (reference sequence). CDR3 in amino acids: CASRRLVGAYDDTQYF. In nucleotides, the CDR3 is TGTGCCAGCAGACGACTGGTGGGAGCCTACGACGATACGCAGTATTTT.

The V gene is TRBV10-3, the J gene TRBJ2-7, with D tentatively TRBD2 (6 bases). Trimming cost V 10 bases and J 2 bases, with 15 bases left between them. The CDR3 length is 13 residues. Per the germline V gene, CDR1 is ENHRY and CDR2 is SYGVKD. For the CDR3, the DNA is TGTGCCACCCATGGGGACTTACCCTACGAGCAGTACTTC. Encoded protein: CATHGDLPYEQYF.

Ten or more counts support this clonotype. The rearrangement uses TRBV5-1 and TRBJ2-7; no firm D call. The length of the CDR3 is 13 residues. Germline assignment: CDR1 SGHRS and CDR2 YFSETQ. V gave up 0 bases and J gave up 4 bases, with 8 bases separating them. The CDR3 loop reads CASSLDPPYEQYF. CDR3 nucleotide sequence: TGCGCCAGCAGCTTGGATCCGCCATACGAGCAGTACTTC.

In its sample, this clonotype was seen many times. The chain uses TRBV20-1 and TRBJ2-3; the match to TRBD2 covers 8 bases. The CDR3 runs to 20 residues. The trim removed 0 bases at V and 0 bases at J, leaving 17 bases unmatched. Looked up from germline, CDR1 is DFQATT and CDR2 is SNEGSKA (reference sequence). CDR3: CSARDLASGGRLSSTDTQYF. CDR3 DNA sequence: TGCAGTGCTAGAGATCTTGCGAGCGGGGGCCGGTTGTCTAGCACAGATACGCAGTATTTT.

V is TRBV11-2 and J is TRBJ2-3; 9 nucleotides align to TRBD2. The germline gives CDR1 SGHAT, CDR2 FQNNGV. The CDR3 spans 14 residues. The junction had 3 bases not matched to a gene; V was cut back by 1 base and J by 7 bases. DNA for the CDR3: TGTGCCAGCAGCTTAGGGACTAGCGTAAATACGCAGTATTTT. The encoded protein is CASSLGTSVNTQYF.

The chain combines TRBV6-4 with TRBJ1-1; unclear D gene. This CDR3 comprises 13 residues. Trimming removed 2 bases from V and 4 bases from J, with 8 bases in between. Per germline, CDR1 MRHNA and CDR2 SNTAGT. The CDR3 DNA follows: TGTGCCAGCAGTGACCTCCCTGGCACTGAAGCTTTCTTT. It translates to CASSDLPGTEAFF.

The chain combines TRBV18 with TRBJ2-2, with 8 bases aligning to TRBD1. V shed 3 bases and J 2 bases; nucleotides not matched to a gene: 8. The CDR3 is made up of 17 amino acids. The germline V gene encodes CDR1 KGHSH and CDR2 LQKENI. Written as DNA, the CDR3 is TGTGCCAGCTCACCCTCTCAGGGGGCGCGAAACACCGGGGAGCTGTTTTTT. Its translation: CASSPSQGARNTGELFF.

V gene TRBV20-1 combines with J gene TRBJ2-3; 14 positions agree with TRBD2. The CDR3 loop spans 15 amino acids. Germline CDR1 DFQATT, CDR2 SNEGSKA (reference sequence). V was pared by 7 bases and J by 3 bases, with 6 bases of the junction left unmatched. The CDR3 sequence: CSVPGLAGETDTQYF. In DNA form, the CDR3 reads TGCAGTGTTCCGGGACTAGCGGGAGAGACAGATACGCAGTATTTT.

The CDR3 here is CASSLGGGLGKNIQYF. Written as DNA, the CDR3 is TGTGCCAGCAGTTTAGGGGGGGGTCTAGGCAAAAACATTCAGTACTTC. The V gene is TRBV27, the J gene TRBJ2-4; 7 bases match TRBD2. Germline-derived CDR1 and CDR2 are MNHEY and SMNVEV (reference sequence). Unmatched junction bases numbered 7, after V lost 2 bases and J lost 3 bases. The CDR3 consists of 16 residues.

This clonotype has a handful of counts. CDR3 sequence: CASSVGIGELFF. The CDR3 nucleotides read TGTGCCAGCAGCGTAGGTATCGGGGAGCTGTTTTTT. The chain recombines TRBV9 with TRBJ2-2; D not resolved. There are 12 residues in the CDR3. CDR1 is SGDLS, CDR2 YYNGEE, per germline. The V end lost 0 bases, the J end lost 7 bases, and 4 bases lay between the germline ends.

This clonotype was seen a handful of times. The chain employs TRBV30 and TRBJ2-7, with 12 bases that match TRBD1. Per the germline V gene, CDR1 is GTSNPN and CDR2 is SVGIG (reference sequence). V shed 0 bases, J shed 12 bases, and the junction held 6 bases outside the gene matches. CDR3 length: 13 residues. CDR3 coding DNA: TGTGCCTGGAGTGTTGGGACAGGGGGCTTATGGTACTTC. It yields the protein CAWSVGTGGLWYF.

This clonotype appeared a few times. This chain connects TRBV4-1 to TRBJ2-3; 8 bases are a match to TRBD2. This CDR3 has 17 amino acids. Germline CDR1 MGHRA, CDR2 YSYEKL. Losses at the gene ends were 0 bases for V and 4 bases for J; bases not matched to a gene: 9. CDR3 in amino acids: CASSQESGGGFADTQYF. CDR3 DNA sequence: TGCGCCAGCAGCCAAGAGTCCGGCGGGGGGTTTGCAGATACGCAGTATTTT.

The chain joins TRBV11-1 to TRBJ2-3, with 16 nucleotides matching TRBD2. Per germline, CDR1 SGHAT and CDR2 FQDESV (reference sequence). The V gene end was trimmed by 4 bases and the J gene end by 4 bases; junction bases not matched to a gene: 11. The CDR3 spans 19 residues. The CDR3 reads CASSSEPGLAGGPSDTQYF. The CDR3 nucleotides are TGTGCCAGCAGCTCAGAACCGGGACTAGCGGGGGGGCCATCAGATACGCAGTATTTT.

This clonotype appeared a few times. The chain joins TRBV7-2 to TRBJ2-7; D could derive from TRBD1 or TRBD2 (5 bases each). Germline assignment: CDR1 SGHTA and CDR2 FQGNSA. The CDR3 has 14 residues. V was pared by 2 bases and J by 5 bases, with 13 bases between. The CDR3 protein is CASSLTPGTNEQYF. In nucleotides, the CDR3 is TGTGCCAGCAGCTTAACCCCCGGGACCAACGAGCAGTACTTC.

This clonotype was detected ten times or more. The rearrangement links TRBV6-5 to TRBJ2-5, with D possibly called TRBD1 or TRBD2 (5 bases each). Trimming took 2 bases from V and 2 from J, leaving 12 bases between them. The germline CDR1 and CDR2 sequences are MNHEY and SVGAGI. This CDR3 has 15 amino acids. The CDR3 sequence: CASSYGGPPQETQYF. The CDR3 DNA is TGTGCCAGCAGTTACGGGGGTCCCCCTCAAGAGACCCAGTACTTC.

CDR3 sequence (DNA): TGCAGCGGGAGAAAGCTAGCGGGAGGAGGGGAGACCCAGTTCTTC. Translated, it gives CSGRKLAGGGETQFF. The V call is TRBV29-1, the J call TRBJ2-5; TRBD2 matches at 11 bases. The better agreement between TRBJ2-1 and the DNA end casts doubt on the J call. Germline V CDR1 and CDR2: SQVTM, ANQGSEA. The CDR3 loop spans 15 amino acids.

The rearrangement uses TRBV7-2 and TRBJ2-2; maybe TRBD2 (5 bases). Trimming removed 2 bases from V and 3 bases from J, with 16 bases in between. Germline V gives CDR1 SGHTA, CDR2 FQGNSA. The CDR3 spans 17 residues. In nucleotides, the CDR3 is TGTGCCAGCAGCTTACTCCCTTGGGGAGCGCACACCGGGGAGCTGTTTTTT. Encoded protein: CASSLLPWGAHTGELFF.

V gene TRBV7-9 combines with J gene TRBJ2-1, with TRBD1 identical over 7 bases. The CDR3 loop spans 15 amino acids. Per germline, CDR1 SEHNR and CDR2 FQNEAQ (reference sequence). Trimming took 4 bases from V and 2 from J; bases not matched to a gene: 5. The DNA for the CDR3 is TGTGCCAGCAGCTACCGGGACAGTGCCTACAATGAGCAGTTCTTC. It translates to CASSYRDSAYNEQFF. The full variable domain, completed using reference TRBV7-9 and TRBJ2-1, is DTGVSQNPRHKITKRGQNVTFRCDPISEHNRLYWYRQTLGQGPEFLTYFQNEAQLEKSRLLSDRFSAERPKGSFSTLEIQRTEQGDSAMYLCASSYRDSAYNEQFFGPGTRLTVL.